A selection of T cell receptor beta chains follows, all from one sample in a study of cytomegalovirus exposure and HLA in healthy donors. TCRdb keeps only in-frame clones here, not all; method: immunoSEQ multiplex PCR. The sample has about 150,000 clones; around two thirds are singletons. Sequencing input: PBMCs. The receptor source for this set is a woman between 18 and 30 years old in good health and CMV-seronegative. CDR3s include the opening cysteine and the closing phenylalanine or tryptophan. A D gene is named only where the DNA matches it firmly. A row's size may be missing; if present it is once, few, many or a size class.

size,length,D,J,V,DNA,CDR3
NA,14,NA,TRBJ1-2,TRBV7-9,TGTGCCAGCAGGGACAGTTTAGATAACTATGGCTACACCTTC,CASRDSLDNYGYTF
few,17,TRBD2,TRBJ2-1,TRBV4-3,TGCGCCAGCAGCCAAGAAATGGGGCTAGCGGCATACAATGAGCAGTTCTTC,CASSQEMGLAAYNEQFF
NA,16,TRBD2,TRBJ2-1,TRBV11-3,TGTGCCAGCAGCTCCTTAGCGGGAGGTAGGGACAATGAGCAGTTCTTC,CASSSLAGGRDNEQFF
NA,14,NA,TRBJ1-1,TRBV11-1,TGTGCCAGCAGCTTGGAAGGGGGGAACACTGAAGCTTTCTTT,CASSLEGGNTEAFF
NA,13,NA,TRBJ2-1,TRBV4-1,TGCGCCAGCAGCGGTCAGGCCGACAATGAGCAGTTCTTC,CASSGQADNEQFF
NA,17,NA,TRBJ1-6,TRBV4-2,TGTGCCAGCAGCCAAGCGGAGGAGGGCTCTGGCTATGCACCCCTCCACTTT,CASSQAEEGSGYAPLHF
NA,11,NA,TRBJ1-5,TRBV28,TGTGCCAGCAAGAGGGATCAGCCCCAGCATTTT,CASKRDQPQHF
NA,15,NA,TRBJ1-3,TRBV5-4,TGTGCCAGCAGCTTGGGACAGATTCCTGGAAACACCATATATTTT,CASSLGQIPGNTIYF
NA,13,TRBD1,TRBJ1-2,TRBV6-5,TGTGCCAGCAGACAGGGGGCAGGGGTAGGCTACACCTTC,CASRQGAGVGYTF
NA,13,NA,TRBJ1-5,TRBV28,TGTGCCAGCAGTCCCCCGGCGGGACAGCCCCAGCATTTT,CASSPPAGQPQHF
NA,16,TRBD1,TRBJ1-2,TRBV2,TGTGCCAGCAGTCCGGGACAGGGGGCAATAGGGTCAGGCTACACCTTC,CASSPGQGAIGSGYTF
NA,17,NA,TRBJ1-5,TRBV18,TGTGCCAGCCCACCACCGGGGGGGGGAGGGGCCAATCAGCCCCAGCATTTT,CASPPPGGGGANQPQHF
few,16,NA,TRBJ1-1,TRBV7-3,TGTGCCAGCAGCTTAAATCCGCAAAGGGGTTTGACTGAAGCTTTCTTT,CASSLNPQRGLTEAFF
few,13,TRBD2,TRBJ2-7,TRBV5-1,TGCGCCAGCAGCGGGGGGGAGGTCAGCGAGCAGTACTTC,CASSGGEVSEQYF
few,13,TRBD1,TRBJ2-3,TRBV29-1,TGCAGCGCTAGGGACAGGGGAACAGATACGCAGTATTTT,CSARDRGTDTQYF
few,17,NA,TRBJ1-1,TRBV6-1,TGTGCCAGCAGTGAAGCGTGGAAAGAACAGGGAGACACTGAAGCTTTCTTT,CASSEAWKEQGDTEAFF
NA,14,TRBD2,TRBJ2-1,TRBV27,TGTGCCAGCCTCGGTAGCGGGAACCACAATGAGCAGTTCTTC,CASLGSGNHNEQFF
once,15,TRBD1,TRBJ2-7,TRBV9,TGTGCCAGCAGCGTGAGGCCGGGACAGGGCTACGAGCAGTACTTC,CASSVRPGQGYEQYF
NA,16,TRBD1,TRBJ2-3,TRBV5-1,TGCGCCAGCAGCACGACCGGGACAGGGATCACAGATACGCAGTATTTT,CASSTTGTGITDTQYF
few,15,NA,TRBJ2-3,TRBV6-1,TGTGCCAGCAGTGATTCGCAGGGATCAACAGATACGCAGTATTTT,CASSDSQGSTDTQYF
NA,16,TRBD1,TRBJ1-1,TRBV12-5,TGTGCTAGTGGAACGACAGGGGGAAGGGTATACACTGAAGCTTTCTTT,CASGTTGGRVYTEAFF
NA,15,TRBD2,TRBJ2-5,TRBV11-3,TGTGCCAGCAGCTTAGCGGGAGCGGGACAAGAGACCCAGTACTTC,CASSLAGAGQETQYF
NA,15,NA,TRBJ2-3,TRBV19,TGTGCCAGCAGCAGTTCGGGGTATAGCACAGATACGCAGTATTTT,CASSSSGYSTDTQYF
NA,17,NA,TRBJ1-1,TRBV14,TGTGCCAGCAGCCACCAGATTGAGCCAGGAATGAACACTGAAGCTTTCTTT,CASSHQIEPGMNTEAFF
NA,15,NA,TRBJ2-1,TRBV7-9,TGTGCCAGCAGCTTAGCAGGGCGGGACGCGGATGAGCAGTTCTTC,CASSLAGRDADEQFF
NA,11,TRBD1,TRBJ2-7,TRBV14,TGTGCCAGCAGCCTAGGGGGCTTACCGTACTTC,CASSLGGLPYF
few,14,NA,TRBJ2-5,TRBV27,TGTGCCAGCAGTTTTCGCAGGGACCAAGAGACCCAGTACTTC,CASSFRRDQETQYF
NA,16,TRBD1,TRBJ1-2,TRBV18,TGTGCCAGCTCACCACTCGGGACAGGGGTGAACTATGGCTACACCTTC,CASSPLGTGVNYGYTF
NA,14,NA,TRBJ2-3,TRBV5-1,TGCGCCAGCAGCTTGATACAAAGCACAGATACGCAGTATTTT,CASSLIQSTDTQYF
NA,14,NA,TRBJ1-5,TRBV6-1,TGTGCCAGCAGTGGGGGGCTGAGCAATCAGCCCCAGCATTTT,CASSGGLSNQPQHF
NA,16,NA,TRBJ2-3,TRBV9,TGTGCCAGCAGCCCGAGGAGGAGGGCGGGAACAGATACGCAGTATTTT,CASSPRRRAGTDTQYF
NA,14,NA,TRBJ1-2,TRBV11-2,TGTGCCAGCAGCTTATGGGACATAGGCTATGGCTACACCTTC,CASSLWDIGYGYTF